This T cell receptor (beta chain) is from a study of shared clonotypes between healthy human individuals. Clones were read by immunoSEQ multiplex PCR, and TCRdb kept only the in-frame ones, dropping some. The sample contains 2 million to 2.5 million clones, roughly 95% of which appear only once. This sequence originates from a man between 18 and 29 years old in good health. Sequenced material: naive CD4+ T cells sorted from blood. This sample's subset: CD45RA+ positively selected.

This CDR3 reads CASRSRHHLRGTIAYEQYF. The CDR3 region has the DNA TGTGCCAGCAGAAGCCGCCACCACCTCCGCGGTACCATCGCCTACGAGCAGTACTTC. This chain uses TRBV28 with TRBJ2-7; D remains ambiguous. CDR1 and CDR2 (germline): MDHEN, SYDVKM. V shed 6 bases and J shed 2 bases, with 29 bases lying between them. CDR3 size: 19 residues.